The 23 T cell receptor beta chains listed next were all sequenced from one sample in a study of T-cell reconstitution after alpha-beta-depleted transplantation in children. Preparation of the TCRbeta library involved a method that used unique molecular identifiers. TCRdb recomputed calls from the PCR reads with MiXCR, one row per CDR3 protein. This table has approximately 98,000 distinct CDR3 sequences, roughly 6.1% appearing once. Sequencing was performed on PBMCs, mostly from graft donor cells, taken 360 days after TCRalphabeta/CD19-depleted stem cell transplant. Source of these receptors: a male patient between 2 and 10 years old who had a stem cell transplant for acute lymphoblastic leukemia, so the T cells may come from the graft donor.

A few counts support this clonotype. This chain connects TRBV7-3 to TRBJ2-6; no clear D. This CDR3 has 13 residues. V was shortened by 9 bases and J by 0 bases, with 6 bases between the two germline ends. Looked up from germline, CDR1 is SGHTA and CDR2 is FQGTGA. The CDR3 loop reads CASRVSGANVLTF. CDR3 bases: TGTGCCAGTAGGGTCTCTGGGGCCAACGTCCTGACTTTC.

This clonotype showed up many times. V gene TRBV12-3 or TRBV12-4 combines with J gene TRBJ2-1, with TRBD2 as a possible D gene (5 bases). V was pared by 6 bases and J by 0 bases, with 24 bases between. The CDR3 covers 19 residues. This CDR3 reads CASRVMPNDKGSSYNEQFF. CDR3 DNA sequence: TGTGCCAGCAGGGTAATGCCGAACGATAAAGGGAGCTCCTACAATGAGCAGTTCTTC.

In DNA, the CDR3 is TGTGCCAGCTCACCACAGCGGGTAGGACGTTTGAATTCGACCCAGTACTTC. Residues: CASSPQRVGRLNSTQYF. The chain uses TRBV18 and TRBJ2-5; maybe TRBD2 (6 bases). Trimming left V 1 base short and J 7 bases short, with 22 bases between. This CDR3 is built from 17 residues. Germline lookup yields CDR1 KGHSH and CDR2 LQKENI.

This clonotype was counted only a few times. This chain joins TRBV4-3 and TRBJ2-5, with TRBD2 matching over 14 bases. Germline trimming cut 4 bases from V and 3 bases from J; bases unmatched to any gene: 7. CDR1 and CDR2 from the germline V gene are LGHNA and YSLEER. The CDR3 has 17 amino acids. In DNA form, the CDR3 reads TGCGCCAGCAGCCCTGGGACTAGCGGGAGTAATAAAGAGACCCAGTACTTC. Residues: CASSPGTSGSNKETQYF.

This clonotype showed up many times. The V gene is TRBV4-2, the J gene TRBJ1-6; D unresolved. Germline CDR1 reads LGHNA; CDR2 reads YNFKEQ. The V end was cut by 0 bases, the J end by 9 bases, with 12 bases between. The CDR3 has 15 residues. CDR3 nucleotides: TGTGCCAGCAGCCAAGACGACCCACCGGGTTCACCCCTCCACTTT. This sequence encodes CASSQDDPPGSPLHF.

This clonotype has more than one count but fewer than ten. This rearrangement joins TRBV5-1 to TRBJ1-1; D may be TRBD1 (6 bases). V lost 5 bases and J 5 bases, leaving 13 bases between the germline ends. The CDR3 contains 13 residues. CDR1 is SGHRS, CDR2 YFSETQ, per germline. For the CDR3, the DNA is TGCGCCAGCAGTAGAGGGGGAAAAACTGAAGCTTTCTTT. Translating gives CASSRGGKTEAFF. The variable domain in full, completed from reference TRBV5-1 and TRBJ1-1, reads KAGVTQTPRYLIKTRGQQVTLSCSPISGHRSVSWYQQTPGQGLQFLFEYFSETQRNKGNFPGRFSGRQFSNSRSEMNVSTLELGDSALYLCASSRGGKTEAFFGQGTRLTVV.

This clonotype was counted only a few times. The chain recombines TRBV5-6 with TRBJ2-7; D is uncertain. CDR1 is SGHDT, CDR2 YYEEEE, per germline. V gave up 0 bases and J gave up 5 bases, with 6 bases separating them. This CDR3 has 12 amino acids. CDR3 DNA sequence: TGTGCCAGCAGCTTGGGGACGGACGAGCAGTACTTC. Translated: CASSLGTDEQYF.

This clonotype was seen at least ten times. One end of the junction does not line up with germline, which may come from a read error. V and J are TRBV4-3 and TRBJ1-4, with TRBD1 identical over 7 bases. CDR1 and CDR2 from the germline V gene are LGHNA and YSLEER. CDR3 length: 17 amino acids. CDR3: CASSQGVGGGTNEKLFF. DNA for the CDR3: TGCGCCAGCAGCCAAGGGGTCGGAGGGGGCACTAATGAAAAGCTGTTTTTT.

The table lists this clonotype with many counts. The chain recombines TRBV20-1 with TRBJ1-2; D may be TRBD1 (5 bases). V was pared by 6 bases and J by 1 base, with 21 bases between. The CDR3 totals 16 residues. Germline CDR1 and CDR2: DFQATT and SNEGSKA (reference sequence). The CDR3 sequence: CSAHPSDRFFNYGYTF. The CDR3 DNA follows: TGCAGTGCCCATCCCTCCGACAGATTCTTTAACTATGGCTACACCTTC.

There are a few counts of this clonotype. The CDR3 nucleotides are TGCAGTGCTAGAGATCAGACTAGCGGGCTTTCCTACGAGCAGTACTTC. Protein product: CSARDQTSGLSYEQYF. The chain links TRBV20-1 to TRBJ2-7, with 10 nucleotides matching TRBD2. This CDR3 has 16 amino acids. The V segment lost 0 bases and the J segment 1 base; nucleotides outside the gene matches: 6. The germline gives CDR1 DFQATT, CDR2 SNEGSKA (reference sequence).

This clonotype was seen many times. The chain employs TRBV7-9 and TRBJ2-7, with a tentative D call TRBD1 (5 bases). V lost 10 bases and J lost 6, with 13 bases in between. The CDR3 covers 11 residues. Germline-derived CDR1 and CDR2 are SEHNR and FQNEAQ (reference sequence). CDR3 in amino acids: CAINQDTEQYF. CDR3 in DNA: TGTGCCATCAACCAGGACACCGAGCAGTACTTC.

This clonotype was seen ten or more times. The J gene is TRBJ2-7, the V gene TRBV9; 8 bases are a match to TRBD1. The V gene end was trimmed by 4 bases and the J gene end by 4 bases; junction bases not matched to a gene: 7. CDR3 length: 14 amino acids. Germline V CDR1 and CDR2: SGDLS, YYNGEE. The CDR3 reads CASSQWDRQYEQYF. DNA of the CDR3: TGTGCCAGCAGCCAGTGGGACAGGCAGTACGAGCAGTACTTC.

Comment on this clonotype: This may arise from a read error, as a much more abundant clone is one base away. The rearrangement links TRBV15 to TRBJ2-2, with D tentatively TRBD1 or TRBD2 (5 bases each). Per germline, CDR1 LNHNV and CDR2 YYDKDF (reference sequence). Trimming cost V 6 bases and J 0 bases, with 11 bases left between them. This CDR3 spans 15 amino acids. The CDR3 reads CATRSRGANTGELFF. The CDR3 nucleotides read TGTGCCACCAGATCTCGGGGCGCGAACACCGGGGAGCTGTTTTTT. Variable domain in full (rest from reference TRBV15 and TRBJ2-2): DAMVIQNPRYQVTQFGKPVTLSCSQTLNHNVMYWYQQKSSQAPKLLFHYYDKDFNNEADTPDNFQSRRPNTSFCFLDIRSPGLGDTAMYLCATRSRGANTGELFFGEGSRLTVL.

This clonotype has a handful of counts. This chain uses TRBV28 with TRBJ2-5; tentatively, D is TRBD1 (6 bases). The CDR3 contains 14 residues. Germline loops: CDR1 MDHEN, CDR2 SYDVKM. The ends were cut back, 5 bases at V and 2 bases at J, with 12 bases in the middle. Written as DNA, the CDR3 is TGTGCCAGCAGTACGCAGGACAGACAAGAGACCCAGTACTTC. Translating it yields CASSTQDRQETQYF.

Sample share makes this clonotype medium-sized. The rearrangement joins TRBV4-3 to TRBJ2-7; 11 positions match TRBD2. J gave up 6 bases and V 0 bases, and 13 bases lay outside the gene matches. The CDR3 length is 18 residues. Germline CDR1 and CDR2: LGHNA and YSLEER. The CDR3 DNA reads as TGCGCCAGCAGCCAAGATTTAGCGGGGGGGCTCCTACTCCCCGAGCAGTACTTC. This codes for CASSQDLAGGLLLPEQYF.

This clonotype showed up many times. Here the CDR3 reads CASSEYGSYEQYF. The CDR3 bases are TGCGCCAGCAGTGAGTATGGGTCCTACGAGCAGTACTTC. The gene calls are TRBV10-1 and TRBJ2-7; D gene ambiguous. V was trimmed by 1 base and J by 1 base, leaving 5 bases between them. This CDR3 is built from 13 residues. Germline loops: CDR1 WNHNN, CDR2 SYGVQD (reference sequence).

There are a few counts of this clonotype. The rearrangement uses TRBV12-3 or TRBV12-4 and TRBJ2-1; 13 nucleotides agree with TRBD2. V trimming: 5 bases; J trimming: 10 bases; junction bases outside the gene matches: 14. CDR3 length: 17 residues. The CDR3 spells CASSRDRGLAGTWEQFF. Written as DNA, the CDR3 is TGTGCCAGCAGTCGGGACCGGGGACTAGCGGGAACTTGGGAGCAGTTCTTC.

This clonotype showed up many times. The V gene is TRBV6-1, the J gene TRBJ1-1; D is perhaps TRBD1 (6 bases). CDR1 and CDR2 from the germline V gene are MNHNS and SASEGT. CDR3 length equals 15 residues. The V end lost 6 bases, the J end lost 3 bases, and 17 bases lay between the germline ends. The CDR3 DNA reads as TGTGCCAGCAGGCCTTCCGGGGGCGCGTACACTGAAGCTTTCTTT. It encodes CASRPSGGAYTEAFF.

There are many counts of this clonotype. The rearrangement uses TRBV5-6 and TRBJ2-1; a possible D gene is TRBD2 (6 bases). This CDR3 has 13 residues. The V end was cut by 4 bases, the J end by 8 bases, with 13 bases between. From germline, CDR1 is SGHDT and CDR2 YYEEEE. The CDR3 protein is CASSLGRSDEQFF. CDR3 DNA sequence: TGTGCCAGCAGCCTAGGGAGGAGCGATGAGCAGTTCTTC. Full variable domain (outside the CDR3, taken from reference TRBV5-6 and TRBJ2-1): DAGVTQSPTHLIKTRGQQVTLRCSPKSGHDTVSWYQQALGQGPQFIFQYYEEEERQRGNFPDRFSGHQFPNYSSELNVNALLLGDSALYLCASSLGRSDEQFFGPGTRLTVL.

This clonotype was detected many times. The chain joins TRBV20-1 to TRBJ2-1; 11 nucleotides agree with TRBD2. This CDR3 spans 15 amino acids. The junction had 11 bases not matched to a gene; V was cut back by 6 bases and J by 7 bases. The V gene's germline CDR1 is DFQATT and CDR2 SNEGSKA (reference sequence). CDR3 amino acids: CSAQKTSGIRNEQFF. The CDR3 region has the DNA TGCAGTGCCCAAAAGACTAGCGGGATACGTAATGAGCAGTTCTTC.

In this sample, this clonotype turned up a few times. V is TRBV5-1 and J is TRBJ2-5; the D call may be TRBD1 or TRBD2 (5 bases each). Germline assignment: CDR1 SGHRS and CDR2 YFSETQ. CDR3 length equals 14 residues. V was pared by 0 bases and J by 3 bases, with 9 bases between. The CDR3 spells CASSLAGSEETQYF. CDR3 DNA: TGCGCCAGCAGCTTGGCAGGGAGCGAAGAGACCCAGTACTTC. Based on the CDR3 plus reference TRBV5-1 and TRBJ2-5, the full variable domain is KAGVTQTPRYLIKTRGQQVTLSCSPISGHRSVSWYQQTPGQGLQFLFEYFSETQRNKGNFPGRFSGRQFSNSRSEMNVSTLELGDSALYLCASSLAGSEETQYFGPGTRLLVL.

This clonotype was counted many times. The rearrangement joins TRBV4-1 to TRBJ2-5; D unclear. Germline V gene data show CDR1 as MGHRA and CDR2 as YSYEKL. With 0 bases removed from V and 5 bases from J, the gap between germline ends came to 10 bases. The CDR3 sequence is 14 residues long. CDR3 sequence (DNA): TGCGCCAGCAGCCAAGATTCTGGGGTTGAGACCCAGTACTTC. It yields the protein CASSQDSGVETQYF.

This clonotype was observed many times. This chain connects TRBV28 to TRBJ1-1; maybe TRBD1 (5 bases). Germline values: CDR1 MDHEN, CDR2 SYDVKM. The CDR3 runs 14 residues. V lost 7 bases and J 0 bases, leaving 12 bases between the germline ends. CDR3 DNA sequence: TGTGCCAGCAAACCAGGGAGATTGAACACTGAAGCTTTCTTT. Its translation: CASKPGRLNTEAFF.